The TCR beta chain described here comes from a study of cytomegalovirus exposure and HLA in healthy donors. As concerns this clone: What it binds is not known.

PCR involved 60 Vbeta and 13 Jbeta primers. The method was immunoSEQ multiplex PCR; TCRdb's version includes in-frame clones alone and lacks a portion of them. The data show 200,000 or so clones, roughly 73% seen once. Findings and limits, study-wide: The Asian-associated ancestry cluster reportedly had fewer N-insertions than the roughly 720-donor mean in a later analysis. Analysis performed later showed TCR beta chains linked to HLA being more clonally expanded than equally common others.

Trimming pared 4 bases from V and 2 bases from J, leaving 13 bases between. The CDR3 extends over 15 amino acids. From germline, CDR1 is SGHRS and CDR2 YFSETQ. The chain couples TRBV5-1 to TRBJ2-1; unclear D gene. Input material: PBMCs. This TCR was recovered from a woman in her thirties in good health and CMV-seropositive. The CDR3 region has the DNA TGCGCCAGCAGCCAAGAGAGGCTAGCCTACAATGAGCAGTTCTTC. It translates to CASSQERLAYNEQFF.